One and the same sample provided the 5 T cell receptor beta chains below, sequenced in a study of cytomegalovirus exposure and HLA in healthy donors. PCR involved 60 Vbeta and 13 Jbeta primers. Data came from immunoSEQ multiplex PCR; TCRdb stores just in-frame clones and leaves some out. The sample includes some 120,000 clones, 9.5% of them seen just once. The source material was PBMCs. The receptor set was obtained from a man aged 25-40 years in good health and CMV-seronegative.

This chain joins TRBV5-6 and TRBJ2-5; D call uncertain. Trimming pared 6 bases from V and 0 bases from J, leaving 12 bases between. The length of the CDR3 is 14 residues. The germline V gene has CDR1 SGHDT and CDR2 YYEEEE. The CDR3 protein is CASTLVGNQETQYF. CDR3 nucleotide sequence: TGTGCCAGCACCCTGGTGGGCAACCAAGAGACCCAGTACTTC. Full variable domain (rest looked up from reference TRBV5-6 and TRBJ2-5): DAGVTQSPTHLIKTRGQQVTLRCSPKSGHDTVSWYQQALGQGPQFIFQYYEEEERQRGNFPDRFSGHQFPNYSSELNVNALLLGDSALYLCASTLVGNQETQYFGPGTRLLVL.

In its sample, this clone was seen a few times. The chain employs TRBV19 and TRBJ2-7; 12 bases line up with TRBD1. Germline trimming cut 2 bases from V and 5 bases from J; bases unmatched to any gene: 4. Germline CDR1 reads LNHDA; CDR2 reads SQIVND (reference sequence). The CDR3 is 15 residues long. The DNA for the CDR3 is TGTGCCAGTAGTATATCCGGGACAGGGGGCCACGAGCAGTACTTC. This translates into CASSISGTGGHEQYF. Looking up the rest from reference TRBV19 and TRBJ2-7 gives the full variable domain: DGGITQSPKYLFRKEGQNVTLSCEQNLNHDAMYWYRQDPGQGLRLIYYSQIVNDFQKGDIAEGYSVSREKKESFPLTVTSAQKNPTAFYLCASSISGTGGHEQYFGPGTRLTVT.

This clone was observed a few times. The chain combines TRBV27 with TRBJ1-2; a possible D gene is TRBD1 (6 bases). This CDR3 is built from 14 residues. The germline gives CDR1 MNHEY, CDR2 SMNVEV (reference sequence). V was trimmed by 5 bases and J by 2 bases, leaving 12 bases between them. The CDR3 is CASSTRQANYGYTF. CDR3 sequence (DNA): TGTGCCAGCAGTACCAGACAGGCCAACTATGGCTACACCTTC.

The CDR3 is CASPSGQMGFSGANVLTF. The CDR3 DNA sequence: TGTGCCAGCCCTTCGGGACAGATGGGATTCTCTGGGGCCAACGTCCTGACTTTC. V usage is TRBV18 and J usage is TRBJ2-6, with 7 bases matching TRBD1. Trimming at V came to 8 bases and at J to 0 bases, leaving 13 bases not matched to a gene. Germline values: CDR1 KGHSH, CDR2 LQKENI. The CDR3 spans 18 residues. The whole variable domain, filled in from reference TRBV18 and TRBJ2-6, reads NAGVMQNPRHLVRRRGQEARLRCSPMKGHSHVYWYRQLPEEGLKFMVYLQKENIIDESGMPKERFSAEFPKEGPSILRIQQVVRGDSAAYFCASPSGQMGFSGANVLTFGAGSRLTVL.

The genes are TRBV5-1 and TRBJ2-1; 9 nucleotides line up with TRBD1. From germline, CDR1 is SGHRS and CDR2 YFSETQ. The CDR3 runs 19 residues. V lost 2 bases to trimming and J lost 7 bases; unmatched junction nucleotides: 19. In DNA form, the CDR3 reads TGCGCCAGCAGCTTAACCGGGACAGGGCGGGGGATACTAGGGAATGAGCAGTTCTTC. Protein product: CASSLTGTGRGILGNEQFF.